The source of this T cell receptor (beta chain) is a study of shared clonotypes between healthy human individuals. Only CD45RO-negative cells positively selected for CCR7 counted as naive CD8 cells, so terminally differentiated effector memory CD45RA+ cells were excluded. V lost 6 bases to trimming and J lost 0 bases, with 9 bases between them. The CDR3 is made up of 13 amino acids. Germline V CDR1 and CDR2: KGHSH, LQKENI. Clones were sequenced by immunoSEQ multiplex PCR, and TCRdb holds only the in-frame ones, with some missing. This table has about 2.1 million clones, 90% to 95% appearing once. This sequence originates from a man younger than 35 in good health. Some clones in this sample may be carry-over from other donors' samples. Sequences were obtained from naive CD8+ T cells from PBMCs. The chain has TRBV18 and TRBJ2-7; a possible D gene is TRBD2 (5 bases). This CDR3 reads CASSDGISYEQYF. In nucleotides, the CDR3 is TGTGCCAGCTCGGACGGGATCTCCTACGAGCAGTACTTC.